The sequence of this T cell receptor beta chain was determined in a study of shared clonotypes between healthy human individuals. Study outcomes and limitations: It was only blood that was sampled, and tissue repertoires likely differ. Non-shared clonotypes were found to have lower generation probabilities than the clonotypes that were shared by all four of the sorted-subset donors.

CDR3 length: 16 amino acids. Trimming took 0 bases from V and 4 from J, leaving 14 bases between them. Germline CDR1 is KGHSH and CDR2 is LQKENI. Deep-level settings were used for running the assay. The input for sorted-subset replicate PCRs was approximately 200 ng DNA, tens of thousands of T cell genomes. Repertoires were generated with immunoSEQ multiplex PCR, while TCRdb's copy carries only in-frame clones and drops some. Here the sample spans approximately 2.4 million clones, around 95% being singletons. Notes on this clone: The antigen remains undetermined.

The sample comprised naive CD4+ T cells sorted from blood. The subset: CD45RA+ positively selected. This TCR came from a man between 18 and 35 years old in good health. This chain uses TRBV18 with TRBJ2-3, with no clear D. This CDR3 reads CASSPPPDFQSDTQYF. CDR3 nucleotide sequence: TGTGCCAGCTCACCACCCCCCGACTTTCAGTCAGATACGCAGTATTTT.